The present TCR beta chain was sequenced within a study of blood T cell repertoires in COVID-19. As handled by the study authors: Estimated nucleated cell counts came from reference gene primer amplification. Clones were sequenced by immunoSEQ multiplex PCR, and TCRdb holds only the in-frame ones, with some missing. The V and J calls and clone size were taken over from that table, and D and trimming were inferred from the DNA. The data contain over 130,000 clones, approximately 80% of them seen just once; the ten biggest clones take up roughly 4.3%. This CDR3 has 15 amino acids. The V and J ends lost 3 bases and 4 bases, in that order; junction bases with no gene match: 7. Germline lookup yields CDR1 SGHVS and CDR2 FQNEAQ.

The chain employs TRBV7-8 and TRBJ2-5; 8 bases match TRBD1. The sequence came from a man aged 45-60 years in a cohort exposed to, infected with or recovered from COVID-19 (not recorded which). The sequenced material came from PBMCs or T cells enriched from blood (not recorded which). The chain's CDR3 is CASSLNRDRTETQYF. CDR3 DNA: TGTGCCAGCAGCTTGAACCGGGACAGGACAGAGACCCAGTACTTC.